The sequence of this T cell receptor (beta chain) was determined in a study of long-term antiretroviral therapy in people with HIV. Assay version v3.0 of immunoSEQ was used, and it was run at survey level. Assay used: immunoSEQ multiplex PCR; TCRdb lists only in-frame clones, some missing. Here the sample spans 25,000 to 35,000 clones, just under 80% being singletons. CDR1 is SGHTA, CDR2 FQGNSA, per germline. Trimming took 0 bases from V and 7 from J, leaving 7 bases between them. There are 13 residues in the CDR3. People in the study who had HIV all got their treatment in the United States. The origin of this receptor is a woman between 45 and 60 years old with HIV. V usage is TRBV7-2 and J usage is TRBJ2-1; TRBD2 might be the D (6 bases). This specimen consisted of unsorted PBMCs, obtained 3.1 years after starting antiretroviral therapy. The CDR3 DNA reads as TGTGCCAGCAGCTTAGCCGGGGGAAATGAGCAGTTCTTC. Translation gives CASSLAGGNEQFF. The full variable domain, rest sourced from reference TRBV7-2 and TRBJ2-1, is GAGVSQSPSNKVTEKGKDVELRCDPISGHTALYWYRQSLGQGLEFLIYFQGNSAPDKSGLPSDRFSAERTGGSVSTLTIQRTQQEDSAVYLCASSLAGGNEQFFGPGTRLTVL.